The 17 T cell receptor beta chains presented below share a single source sample, sequenced in a study of blood T cell repertoires in COVID-19. Clones were sequenced by immunoSEQ multiplex PCR, and TCRdb holds only the in-frame ones, with some missing. The sample yields roughly 50,000 clones, around 86% seen once. Sequencing used peripheral blood. These receptor sequences come from a man in his 70s with acute or convalescent COVID-19.

The chain uses TRBV19 and TRBJ1-5; 7 bases are a match to TRBD1. The germline V gene has CDR1 LNHDA and CDR2 SQIVND (reference sequence). V dropped 6 bases and J dropped 0; count of bases not matched to a gene: 2. This CDR3 has 14 residues. The CDR3 sequence: CASSRDSSNQPQHF. The CDR3, as DNA: TGTGCCAGTAGCCGGGACAGTAGCAATCAGCCCCAGCATTTT.

In this sample, this clone turned up a few times. The rearrangement links TRBV4-1 to TRBJ1-2, with 7 bases fitting TRBD1. The CDR3 spans 15 residues. CDR1 and CDR2 from the germline V gene are MGHRA and YSYEKL. V shed 1 base, J shed 4 bases, and the junction held 6 bases outside the gene matches. This CDR3 is CASSQAPGQFYGYTF. The CDR3 coding sequence is TGCGCCAGCAGCCAAGCACCGGGACAGTTCTATGGCTACACCTTC.

The V and J genes are TRBV3-1 (or the pseudogene TRBV3-2) and TRBJ2-3, with TRBD2 matching 10 bases. The CDR3 has 14 amino acids. Losses at the gene ends were 2 bases for V and 5 bases for J; bases not matched to a gene: 1. Per the germline V gene, CDR1 is LGHDT and CDR2 is YNNKEL (reference sequence). The CDR3 DNA follows: TGTGCCAGCAGCCAACTAGCGGGAGAAGATACGCAGTATTTT. Protein sequence: CASSQLAGEDTQYF.

This chain uses TRBV2 with TRBJ1-5, with 9 bases identical to TRBD1. Germline V gives CDR1 SNHLY, CDR2 FYNNEI. This CDR3 region has 15 residues. V was pared by 3 bases and J by 2 bases, with 2 bases of the junction left unmatched. The CDR3 is CASSETGGGNQPQHF. The CDR3 DNA follows: TGTGCCAGCAGTGAGACAGGGGGGGGCAATCAGCCCCAGCATTTT.

The V gene is TRBV21-1, the J gene TRBJ2-1; the table's D call, TRBD2, has no DNA check behind it. TRBV21-1 is deemed a pseudogene. The CDR3 is made up of 21 amino acids. The CDR3 nucleotides read TGTGCCAGCAGCAAATGGAGACTAGCGGGGGGGCGCAAGGAATCCCTAAATGAGCAGTTCTTC. Its protein product is CASSKWRLAGGRKESLNEQFF.

The J gene is TRBJ2-5, the V gene TRBV6-6; D gene uncertain. Trimming took off 8 bases at V and 0 bases at J, with 10 bases between the two ends. Per the germline V gene, CDR1 is MNHNY and CDR2 is SVGAGI (reference sequence). The CDR3 runs 13 residues. The chain's CDR3 is CASARAYQETQYF. The CDR3 DNA reads as TGTGCCAGCGCCCGTGCGTACCAAGAGACCCAGTACTTC.

CDR3 sequence reads: CASSLGSEGNTEAFF. The CDR3 DNA reads TGTGCCAGCAGTCTAGGGTCAGAGGGGAACACTGAAGCTTTCTTT. V and J are TRBV6-4 and TRBJ1-1; D remains unclear. The CDR3 length is 15 residues. Germline V gene sequence: CDR1 MRHNA, CDR2 SNTAGT. Trimming removed 5 bases from V and 1 base from J, with 14 bases in between.

The chain couples TRBV4-1 to TRBJ2-7, with 8 bases lining up with TRBD1. The germline V gene encodes CDR1 MGHRA and CDR2 YSYEKL. The V segment lost 1 base and the J segment 1 base; nucleotides outside the gene matches: 18. This CDR3 comprises 20 residues. For the CDR3, the DNA is TGCGCCAGCAGCCAAGTCCAAATTCCCCTTAGACAGGGGAGGTCCTACGAGCAGTACTTC. This translates into CASSQVQIPLRQGRSYEQYF.

The chain links TRBV11-1 to TRBJ1-3, with 7 bases aligning to TRBD1. V shed 6 bases and J 2 bases; nucleotides not matched to a gene: 7. The germline gives CDR1 SGHAT, CDR2 FQDESV (reference sequence). The CDR3 has 15 residues. CDR3 loop: CASSAGQFAGNTIYF. For the CDR3, the DNA is TGTGCCAGCAGTGCGGGACAGTTTGCTGGAAACACCATATATTTT.

The rearrangement links TRBV10-3 to TRBJ1-4, with TRBD1 matching over 9 bases. V shed 3 bases, J shed 7 bases, and the junction held 3 bases outside the gene matches. Germline CDR1 and CDR2: ENHRY and SYGVKD. This CDR3 is 14 amino acids long. The CDR3 loop reads CAISDGQGIEKLFF. The CDR3, as DNA: TGTGCCATCAGTGACGGACAGGGGATTGAAAAACTGTTTTTT.

This chain joins TRBV5-1 and TRBJ2-5; possible D gene TRBD2, 6 bases. Trimming left V 4 bases short and J 4 bases short, with 14 bases between. CDR1 is SGHRS and CDR2 is YFSETQ in the germline V gene. The CDR3 is 14 residues long. In DNA, the CDR3 is TGCGCCAGCAGCCCCCCCGGGGGAGGAGAGACCCAGTACTTC. Translation gives CASSPPGGGETQYF.

The chain links TRBV6-5 to TRBJ2-1; D remains unclear. The V end was cut by 7 bases, the J end by 8 bases, with 18 bases between. The CDR3 has 14 amino acids. Germline CDR1 MNHEY, CDR2 SVGAGI. The CDR3, as DNA: TGTGCCAGCAACCCCTCGTCGATCCCGGATGAGCAGTTCTTC. It translates to CASNPSSIPDEQFF.

The rearrangement uses TRBV11-1 and TRBJ1-1; D is perhaps TRBD1 (6 bases). In germline, CDR1 is SGHAT, CDR2 FQDESV (reference sequence). The CDR3 covers 15 residues. Trimming removed 10 bases from V and 4 bases from J, with 22 bases in between. The CDR3 loop reads CATKIRGGVGTEAFF. The CDR3 nucleotides are TGTGCCACCAAAATCAGGGGCGGCGTAGGCACTGAAGCTTTCTTT.

The chain employs TRBV5-4 and TRBJ2-1, with D possibly matching TRBD1 (6 bases). With 4 bases removed from V and 8 bases from J, the gap between germline ends came to 19 bases. Germline V gives CDR1 SGHNT, CDR2 YYREEE (reference sequence). The CDR3 covers 15 residues. CDR3 loop: CASSREVTGIDEQFF. CDR3 DNA sequence: TGTGCCAGCAGCCGCGAAGTTACAGGGATCGATGAGCAGTTCTTC.

V gene TRBV2 combines with J gene TRBJ2-1; 9 bases match TRBD2. V was clipped by 7 bases and J by 6 bases; unmatched bases: 10. Germline values: CDR1 SNHLY, CDR2 FYNNEI. The CDR3 sequence is 15 residues long. This CDR3 is CASNAQGTSSNEQFF. The DNA for the CDR3 is TGTGCCAGCAACGCCCAGGGGACTAGCAGCAATGAGCAGTTCTTC.

V and J are TRBV6-6 and TRBJ1-1, with TRBD1 as a possible D gene (6 bases). The CDR3 sequence is 12 residues long. The germline V gene encodes CDR1 MNHNY and CDR2 SVGAGI (reference sequence). The V gene lost 7 bases and the J gene lost 5 bases, with 11 bases spanning the gap. CDR3 loop: CASMRQGTEAFF. For the CDR3, the DNA is TGTGCCAGCATGAGGCAGGGGACTGAAGCTTTCTTT.

The chain is built from TRBV11-2 and TRBJ2-7; D may be TRBD2 (5 bases). CDR3 length: 16 amino acids. The germline V gene has CDR1 SGHAT and CDR2 FQNNGV. Trimming cost V 4 bases and J 3 bases, with 19 bases left between them. The CDR3 DNA reads as TGTGCCAGCAGCTCCCTGGTGAGGGCTGTGAACTACGAGCAGTACGTC. It yields the protein CASSSLVRAVNYEQYV.